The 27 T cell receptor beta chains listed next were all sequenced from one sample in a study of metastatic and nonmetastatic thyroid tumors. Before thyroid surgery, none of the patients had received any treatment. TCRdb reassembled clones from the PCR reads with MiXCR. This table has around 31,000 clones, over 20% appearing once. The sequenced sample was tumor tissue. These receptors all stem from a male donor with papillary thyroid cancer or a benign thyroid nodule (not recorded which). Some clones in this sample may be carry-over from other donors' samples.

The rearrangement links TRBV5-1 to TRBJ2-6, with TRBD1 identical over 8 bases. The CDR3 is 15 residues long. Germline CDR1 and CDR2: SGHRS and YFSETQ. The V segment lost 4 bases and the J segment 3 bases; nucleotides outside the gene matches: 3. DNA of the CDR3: TGCGCCAGCAGCACCAGGGGGCGTGGGGCCAACGTCCTGACTTTC. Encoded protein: CASSTRGRGANVLTF.

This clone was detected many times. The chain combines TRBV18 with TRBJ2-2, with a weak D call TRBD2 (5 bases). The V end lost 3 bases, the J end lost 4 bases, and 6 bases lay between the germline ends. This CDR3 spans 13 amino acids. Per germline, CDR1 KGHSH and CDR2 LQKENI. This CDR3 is CASSPEGTGELFF. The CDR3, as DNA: TGTGCCAGCTCACCCGAGGGCACCGGGGAGCTGTTTTTT.

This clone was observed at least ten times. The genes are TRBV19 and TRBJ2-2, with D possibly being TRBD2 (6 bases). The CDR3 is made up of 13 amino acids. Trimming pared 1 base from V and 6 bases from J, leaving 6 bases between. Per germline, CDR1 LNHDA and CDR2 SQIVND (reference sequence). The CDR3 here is CASSIGGAGELFF. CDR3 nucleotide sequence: TGTGCCAGTAGTATAGGCGGGGCCGGGGAGCTGTTTTTT.

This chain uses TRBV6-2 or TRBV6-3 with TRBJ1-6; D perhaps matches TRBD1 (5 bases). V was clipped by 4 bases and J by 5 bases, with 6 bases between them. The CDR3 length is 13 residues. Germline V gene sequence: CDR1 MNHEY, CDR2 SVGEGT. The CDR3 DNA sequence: TGTGCCAGCAGTTCGACAGATAATTCACCCCTCCACTTT. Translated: CASSSTDNSPLHF.

In DNA form, the CDR3 reads TGTGCCAGCAGTGACGACTCCAGAAGGCTGTTTTTT. Translation gives CASSDDSRRLFF. The chain is built from TRBV11-2 and TRBJ1-4, with D uncertain. The germline CDR1 and CDR2 sequences are SGHAT and FQNNGV. This CDR3 comprises 12 residues. The germline V and J ends were trimmed by 6 bases and 14 bases, with 16 bases remaining between them.

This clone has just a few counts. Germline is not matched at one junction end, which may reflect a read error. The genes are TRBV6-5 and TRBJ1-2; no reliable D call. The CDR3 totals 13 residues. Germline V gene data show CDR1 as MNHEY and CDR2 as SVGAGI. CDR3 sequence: CASSYSEGWCYTF. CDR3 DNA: TGTGCTAGCAGTTACTCTGAAGGATGGTGCTACACCTTC.

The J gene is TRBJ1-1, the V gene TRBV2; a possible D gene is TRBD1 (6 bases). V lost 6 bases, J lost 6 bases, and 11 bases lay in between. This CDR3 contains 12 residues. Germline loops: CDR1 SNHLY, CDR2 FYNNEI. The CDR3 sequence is CASSQGRAEAFF. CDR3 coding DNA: TGTGCCAGCAGCCAGGGGAGGGCTGAAGCTTTCTTT.

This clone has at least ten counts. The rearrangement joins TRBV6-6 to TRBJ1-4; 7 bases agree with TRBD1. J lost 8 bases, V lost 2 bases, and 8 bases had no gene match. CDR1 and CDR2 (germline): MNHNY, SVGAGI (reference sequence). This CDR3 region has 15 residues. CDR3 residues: CASSYLTGPKEKLFF. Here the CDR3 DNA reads TGTGCCAGCAGTTACCTGACAGGGCCGAAGGAAAAACTGTTTTTT.

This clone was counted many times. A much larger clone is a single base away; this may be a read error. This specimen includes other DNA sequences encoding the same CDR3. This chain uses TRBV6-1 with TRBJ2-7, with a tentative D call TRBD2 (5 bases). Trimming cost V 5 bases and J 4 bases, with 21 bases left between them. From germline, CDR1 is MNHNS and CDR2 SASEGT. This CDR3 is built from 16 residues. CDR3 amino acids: CASSTKRGFQKYEQYF. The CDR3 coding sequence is TGTGCCAGCAGTACAAAACGGGGATTTCAGAAATACGAGCAGTACTTC.

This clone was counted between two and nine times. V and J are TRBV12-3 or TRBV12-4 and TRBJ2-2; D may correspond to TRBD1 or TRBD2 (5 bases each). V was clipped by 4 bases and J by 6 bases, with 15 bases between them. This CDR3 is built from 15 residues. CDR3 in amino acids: CASSSGRGVPGELFF. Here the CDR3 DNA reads TGTGCCAGCAGTTCCGGGCGAGGGGTTCCCGGGGAGCTGTTTTTT.

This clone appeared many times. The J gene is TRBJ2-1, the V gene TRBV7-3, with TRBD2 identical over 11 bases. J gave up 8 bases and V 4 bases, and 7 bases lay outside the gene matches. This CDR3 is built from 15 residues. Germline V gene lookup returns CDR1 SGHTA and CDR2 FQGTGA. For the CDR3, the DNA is TGTGCCAGCAGCTCTAGACTAGCGGGAATCCATGAGCAGTTCTTC. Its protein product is CASSSRLAGIHEQFF.

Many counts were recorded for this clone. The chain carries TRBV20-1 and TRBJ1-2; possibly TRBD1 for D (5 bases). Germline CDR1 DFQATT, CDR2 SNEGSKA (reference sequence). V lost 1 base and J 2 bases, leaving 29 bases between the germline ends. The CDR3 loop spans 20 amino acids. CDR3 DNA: TGCAGTGCTAGAGGCCGGGATTTAGGGGCCTTTCGACAGCGCAACTATGGCTACACCTTC. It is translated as CSARGRDLGAFRQRNYGYTF.

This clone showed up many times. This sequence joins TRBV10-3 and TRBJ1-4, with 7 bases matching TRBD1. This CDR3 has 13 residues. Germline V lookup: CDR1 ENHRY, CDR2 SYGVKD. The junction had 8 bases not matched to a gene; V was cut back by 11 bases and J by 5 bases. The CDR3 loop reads CALPGQTNEKLFF. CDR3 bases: TGTGCCTTACCGGGACAGACAAATGAAAAACTGTTTTTT.

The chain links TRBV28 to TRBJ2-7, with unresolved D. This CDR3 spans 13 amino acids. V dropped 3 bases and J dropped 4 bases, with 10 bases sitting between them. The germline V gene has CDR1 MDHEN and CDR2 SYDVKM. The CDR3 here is CASSLGLMYEQYF. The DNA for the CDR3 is TGTGCCAGCAGTTTGGGTCTAATGTACGAGCAGTACTTC.

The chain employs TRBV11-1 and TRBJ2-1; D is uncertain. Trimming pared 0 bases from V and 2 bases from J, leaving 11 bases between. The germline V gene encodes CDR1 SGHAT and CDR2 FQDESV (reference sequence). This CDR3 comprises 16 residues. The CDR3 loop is CASSLATDSPYNEQFF. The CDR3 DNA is TGTGCCAGCAGCTTAGCTACAGACTCCCCCTACAATGAGCAGTTCTTC.

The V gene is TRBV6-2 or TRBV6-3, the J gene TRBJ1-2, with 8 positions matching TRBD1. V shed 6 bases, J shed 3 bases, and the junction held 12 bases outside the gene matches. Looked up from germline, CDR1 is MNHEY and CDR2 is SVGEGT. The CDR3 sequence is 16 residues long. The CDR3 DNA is TGTGCCAGCAGAACTACTAACGGACAGGGAGACTATGGCTACACCTTC. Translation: CASRTTNGQGDYGYTF.

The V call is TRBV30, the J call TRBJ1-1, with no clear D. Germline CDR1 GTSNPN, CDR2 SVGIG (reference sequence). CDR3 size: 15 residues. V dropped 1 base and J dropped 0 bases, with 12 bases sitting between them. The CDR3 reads CAWSDTTNMNTEAFF. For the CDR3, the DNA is TGTGCCTGGAGTGATACGACCAACATGAACACTGAAGCTTTCTTT.

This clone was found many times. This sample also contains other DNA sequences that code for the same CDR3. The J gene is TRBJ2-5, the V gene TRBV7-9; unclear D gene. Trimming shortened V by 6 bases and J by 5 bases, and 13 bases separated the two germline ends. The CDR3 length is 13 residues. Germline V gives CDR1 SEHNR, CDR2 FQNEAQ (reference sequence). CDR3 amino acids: CASSLGSLETQYF. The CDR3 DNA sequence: TGTGCCAGCAGTCTAGGATCCCTCGAGACCCAGTACTTC. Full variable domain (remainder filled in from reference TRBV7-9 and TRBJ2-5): DTGVSQNPRHKITKRGQNVTFRCDPISEHNRLYWYRQTLGQGPEFLTYFQNEAQLEKSRLLSDRFSAERPKGSFSTLEIQRTEQGDSAMYLCASSLGSLETQYFGPGTRLLVL.

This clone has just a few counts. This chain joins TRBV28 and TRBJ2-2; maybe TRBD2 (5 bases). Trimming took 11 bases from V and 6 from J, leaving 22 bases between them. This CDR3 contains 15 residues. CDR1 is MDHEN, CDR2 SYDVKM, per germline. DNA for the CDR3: TGTGCCCACGGGCGGGTCCAAGTTGGTTCCGGGGAGCTGTTTTTT. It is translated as CAHGRVQVGSGELFF. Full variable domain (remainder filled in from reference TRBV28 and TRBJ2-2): DVKVTQSSRYLVKRTGEKVFLECVQDMDHENMFWYRQDPGLGLRLIYFSYDVKMKEKGDIPEGYSVSREKKERFSLILESASTNQTSMYLCAHGRVQVGSGELFFGEGSRLTVL.

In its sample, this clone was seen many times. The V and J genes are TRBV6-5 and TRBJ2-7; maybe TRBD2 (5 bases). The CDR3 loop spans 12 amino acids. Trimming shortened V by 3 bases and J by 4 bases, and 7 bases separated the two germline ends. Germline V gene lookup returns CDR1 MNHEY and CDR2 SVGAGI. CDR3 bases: TGTGCCAGCAGTTATCGGGGTTACGAGCAGTACTTC. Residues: CASSYRGYEQYF.

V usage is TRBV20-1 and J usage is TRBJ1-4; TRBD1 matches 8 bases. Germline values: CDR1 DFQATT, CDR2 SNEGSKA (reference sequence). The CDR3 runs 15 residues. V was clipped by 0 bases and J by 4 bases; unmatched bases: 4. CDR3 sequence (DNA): TGCAGTGCTAGAGATTACAGGGGGGATAATGAAAAACTGTTTTTT. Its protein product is CSARDYRGDNEKLFF.

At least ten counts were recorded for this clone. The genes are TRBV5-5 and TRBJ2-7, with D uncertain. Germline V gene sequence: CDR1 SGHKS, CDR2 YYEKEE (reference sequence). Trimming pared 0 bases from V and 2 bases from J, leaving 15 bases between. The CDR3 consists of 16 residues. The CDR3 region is CASSLAATYSAYEQYF. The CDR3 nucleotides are TGTGCCAGCAGCTTGGCCGCTACTTATTCCGCCTACGAGCAGTACTTC.

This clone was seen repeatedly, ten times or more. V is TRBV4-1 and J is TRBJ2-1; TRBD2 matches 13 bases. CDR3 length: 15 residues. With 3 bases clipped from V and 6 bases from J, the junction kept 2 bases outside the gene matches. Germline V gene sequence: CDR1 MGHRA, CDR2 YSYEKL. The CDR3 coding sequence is TGCGCCAGCAGCCAGCGACTAGCGGGAGGCAATGAGCAGTTCTTC. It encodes CASSQRLAGGNEQFF.

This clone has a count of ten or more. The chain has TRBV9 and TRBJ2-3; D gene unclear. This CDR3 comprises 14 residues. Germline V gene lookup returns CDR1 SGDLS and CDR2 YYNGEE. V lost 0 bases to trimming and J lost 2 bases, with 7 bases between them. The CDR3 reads CASSVGQVTDTQYF. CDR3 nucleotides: TGTGCCAGCAGCGTAGGGCAGGTCACAGATACGCAGTATTTT.

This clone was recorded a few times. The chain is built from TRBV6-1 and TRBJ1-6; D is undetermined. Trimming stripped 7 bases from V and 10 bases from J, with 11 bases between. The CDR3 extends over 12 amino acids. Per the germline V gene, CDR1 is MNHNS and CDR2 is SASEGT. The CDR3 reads CASTRGRSPLHF. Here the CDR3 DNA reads TGTGCCAGCACACGCGGACGCTCACCCCTCCACTTT.

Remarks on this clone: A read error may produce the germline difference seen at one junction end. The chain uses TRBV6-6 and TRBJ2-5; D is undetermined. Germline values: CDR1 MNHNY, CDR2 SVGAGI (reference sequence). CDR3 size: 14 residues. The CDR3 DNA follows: TGTGCCAGCATTTACGGGCACGGGCAAGAGACCCAGTACTTC. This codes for CASIYGHGQETQYF.

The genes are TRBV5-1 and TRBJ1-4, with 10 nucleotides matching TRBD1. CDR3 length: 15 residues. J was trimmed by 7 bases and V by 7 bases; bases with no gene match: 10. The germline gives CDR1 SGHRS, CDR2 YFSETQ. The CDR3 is CASGPGTGEVEKLFF. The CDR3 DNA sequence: TGCGCCAGCGGACCAGGGACAGGGGAGGTTGAAAAACTGTTTTTT.